The rows below give T cell receptor beta chains drawn from one sample of a study of shared clonotypes between healthy human individuals. Profiled with immunoSEQ multiplex PCR; TCRdb holds only in-frame clones, not every one. The repertoire holds roughly 1,500,000 clones, with roughly 98% as singletons. The sample consisted of naive CD4+ T cells sorted from blood. All receptors come from a man aged 25-45 years in good health. Both conserved end residues are part of each CDR3. The D gene is left open where the match is weak. Where a row states a size, it is once, few, many or the class of an expanded clone; other rows omit it.

J gene: TRBJ1-5; clone size: .; D gene: TRBD1; V gene: TRBV28; CDR3 protein: CASRGQNNQPQHF; CDR3 DNA: TGTGCCAGCAGGGGACAGAACAATCAGCCCCAGCATTTT
J gene: TRBJ2-2; clone size: .; D gene: .; V gene: TRBV27; CDR3 protein: CASSLNAFSGELFF; CDR3 DNA: TGTGCCAGCAGTTTAAACGCCTTCTCCGGGGAGCTGTTTTTT
J gene: TRBJ2-7; clone size: .; D gene: .; V gene: TRBV18; CDR3 protein: CASSQRTSYEQYF; CDR3 DNA: TGTGCCAGCTCACAGCGGACCTCCTACGAGCAGTACTTC
J gene: TRBJ2-3; clone size: .; D gene: .; V gene: TRBV18; CDR3 protein: CASSPVDSTDTQYF; CDR3 DNA: TGTGCCAGCTCACCAGTCGATTCTACAGATACGCAGTATTTT
J gene: TRBJ2-1; clone size: .; D gene: TRBD2; V gene: TRBV9; CDR3 protein: CASSVVLAGSEQFF; CDR3 DNA: TGTGCCAGCAGCGTAGTGCTAGCGGGAAGTGAGCAGTTCTTC
J gene: TRBJ2-1; clone size: .; D gene: .; V gene: TRBV7-6; CDR3 protein: CASSLGLSEQFF; CDR3 DNA: TGTGCCAGCAGCTTAGGGCTATCTGAGCAGTTCTTC
J gene: TRBJ1-2; clone size: .; D gene: .; V gene: TRBV29-1; CDR3 protein: CSVGGSANYGYTF; CDR3 DNA: TGCAGCGTTGGGGGCTCAGCTAACTATGGCTACACCTTC
J gene: TRBJ2-1; clone size: .; D gene: .; V gene: TRBV28; CDR3 protein: CASSPSGPLQFF; CDR3 DNA: TGTGCCAGCAGTCCCTCGGGACCCCTGCAGTTCTTC
J gene: TRBJ1-1; clone size: .; D gene: TRBD1; V gene: TRBV11-2; CDR3 protein: CASSTTTGGTEAFF; CDR3 DNA: TGTGCCAGCAGCACAACGACAGGGGGCACTGAAGCTTTCTTT
J gene: TRBJ1-2; clone size: .; D gene: .; V gene: TRBV27; CDR3 protein: CASSFDGFYGYTF; CDR3 DNA: TGTGCCAGCAGTTTCGACGGGTTCTATGGCTACACCTTC
J gene: TRBJ1-2; clone size: .; D gene: .; V gene: TRBV18; CDR3 protein: CASSPREGEGYTF; CDR3 DNA: TGTGCCAGCTCACCAAGAGAGGGGGAAGGCTACACCTTC
J gene: TRBJ2-2; clone size: .; D gene: .; V gene: TRBV5-1; CDR3 protein: CASSLAAATNTGELFF; CDR3 DNA: TGCGCCAGCAGCTTGGCCGCCGCTACGAACACCGGGGAGCTGTTTTTT
J gene: TRBJ2-1; clone size: .; D gene: .; V gene: TRBV7-9; CDR3 protein: CASTENLANEQFF; CDR3 DNA: TGTGCCAGCACCGAGAACCTAGCCAATGAGCAGTTCTTC
J gene: TRBJ2-2; clone size: .; D gene: .; V gene: TRBV6-4; CDR3 protein: CASSAGTHVTGELFF; CDR3 DNA: TGTGCCAGCAGTGCGGGAACGCACGTCACCGGGGAGCTGTTTTTT
J gene: TRBJ1-3; clone size: .; D gene: .; V gene: TRBV23-1; CDR3 protein: CASKLRRSGNTIYF; CDR3 DNA: TGCGCCAGCAAACTACGTCGCTCTGGAAACACCATATATTTT
J gene: TRBJ2-3; clone size: .; D gene: .; V gene: TRBV7-2; CDR3 protein: CASRKNGGNTDTQYF; CDR3 DNA: TGTGCCAGCAGGAAGAACGGAGGAAACACAGATACGCAGTATTTT
J gene: TRBJ2-7; clone size: .; D gene: .; V gene: TRBV11-2; CDR3 protein: CASSLSVWRPYEQYF; CDR3 DNA: TGTGCCAGCAGTCTTAGTGTATGGAGGCCCTACGAGCAGTACTTC
J gene: TRBJ1-5; clone size: .; D gene: .; V gene: TRBV5-1; CDR3 protein: CASSEVPGNQPQHF; CDR3 DNA: TGCGCCAGCAGCGAGGTCCCGGGCAATCAGCCCCAGCATTTT
J gene: TRBJ2-7; clone size: .; D gene: .; V gene: TRBV5-4; CDR3 protein: CASSLGGEYEQYF; CDR3 DNA: TGTGCCAGCAGCTTGGGGGGGGAGTACGAGCAGTACTTC
J gene: TRBJ2-7; clone size: .; D gene: TRBD2; V gene: TRBV19; CDR3 protein: CASKASGSIREQYF; CDR3 DNA: TGTGCCAGTAAAGCTAGCGGGAGTATTAGGGAGCAGTACTTC
J gene: TRBJ2-1; clone size: .; D gene: TRBD1; V gene: TRBV18; CDR3 protein: CASSPGTGISYNEQFF; CDR3 DNA: TGTGCCAGCTCACCCGGGACAGGGATAAGCTACAATGAGCAGTTCTTC
J gene: TRBJ2-1; clone size: once; D gene: .; V gene: TRBV6-6; CDR3 protein: CASSLTTIDEQFF; CDR3 DNA: TGTGCCAGCAGTCTGACTACGATTGATGAGCAGTTCTTC
J gene: TRBJ2-3; clone size: .; D gene: .; V gene: TRBV4-3; CDR3 protein: CASSQHGGIKDTQYF; CDR3 DNA: TGCGCCAGCAGCCAACACGGCGGAATTAAAGATACGCAGTATTTT
J gene: TRBJ2-1; clone size: .; D gene: .; V gene: TRBV7-2; CDR3 protein: CASSLEGGPNEQFF; CDR3 DNA: TGTGCCAGCAGCTTAGAGGGGGGTCCGAATGAGCAGTTCTTC
J gene: TRBJ2-7; clone size: .; D gene: TRBD2; V gene: TRBV4-1; CDR3 protein: CASSQALAGFEQYF; CDR3 DNA: TGCGCCAGCAGCCAAGCACTAGCGGGCTTCGAGCAGTACTTC
J gene: TRBJ2-1; clone size: .; D gene: TRBD2; V gene: TRBV28; CDR3 protein: CASSGHPSGQYNEQFF; CDR3 DNA: TGTGCCAGCAGTGGCCACCCTAGCGGCCAATACAATGAGCAGTTCTTC
J gene: TRBJ2-1; clone size: .; D gene: .; V gene: TRBV9; CDR3 protein: CASSVVWTGEQFF; CDR3 DNA: TGTGCCAGCAGCGTAGTGTGGACCGGGGAGCAGTTCTTC
J gene: TRBJ2-7; clone size: .; D gene: .; V gene: TRBV4-1; CDR3 protein: CASSLRLNYEQYF; CDR3 DNA: TGCGCCAGCAGCCTCCGACTCAACTACGAGCAGTACTTC
J gene: TRBJ2-7; clone size: .; D gene: TRBD2; V gene: TRBV19; CDR3 protein: CASSMLAGGSYEQYF; CDR3 DNA: TGTGCCAGTAGTATGTTGGCGGGAGGGTCCTACGAGCAGTACTTC
J gene: TRBJ1-2; clone size: .; D gene: .; V gene: TRBV7-2; CDR3 protein: CASSEPWSGVDGYTF; CDR3 DNA: TGTGCCAGCAGCGAACCTTGGTCAGGGGTAGACGGCTACACCTTC
J gene: TRBJ2-3; clone size: .; D gene: TRBD1; V gene: TRBV11-3; CDR3 protein: CASSPGQGAGTDTQYF; CDR3 DNA: TGTGCCAGCAGCCCGGGACAGGGGGCGGGTACAGATACGCAGTATTTT
J gene: TRBJ2-5; clone size: .; D gene: .; V gene: TRBV20-1; CDR3 protein: CSASQETQYF; CDR3 DNA: TGCAGTGCTTCACAAGAGACCCAGTACTTC
J gene: TRBJ1-2; clone size: once; D gene: TRBD1; V gene: TRBV4-2; CDR3 protein: CASRPGTGEHYGYTF; CDR3 DNA: TGTGCCAGCAGACCCGGGACAGGGGAGCACTATGGCTACACCTTC
J gene: TRBJ1-1; clone size: .; D gene: .; V gene: TRBV5-1; CDR3 protein: CASSLLGRSNTEAFF; CDR3 DNA: TGCGCCAGCAGCTTATTAGGACGGTCGAACACTGAAGCTTTCTTT
J gene: TRBJ1-1; clone size: once; D gene: .; V gene: TRBV28; CDR3 protein: CASSRGGASTEAFF; CDR3 DNA: TGTGCCAGCAGCCGGGGGGGGGCTAGCACTGAAGCTTTCTTT
J gene: TRBJ2-7; clone size: .; D gene: .; V gene: TRBV9; CDR3 protein: CASSVAMGTSVQYF; CDR3 DNA: TGTGCCAGCAGCGTAGCGATGGGGACCTCCGTGCAGTACTTC
J gene: TRBJ2-6; clone size: .; D gene: .; V gene: TRBV18; CDR3 protein: CASSPVYNLRANVLTF; CDR3 DNA: TGTGCCAGCTCACCAGTTTACAACCTAAGGGCCAACGTCCTGACTTTC
J gene: TRBJ2-7; clone size: .; D gene: .; V gene: TRBV19; CDR3 protein: CASSRQISSYEQYF; CDR3 DNA: TGTGCCAGTAGTCGACAGATTTCCTCCTACGAGCAGTACTTC
J gene: TRBJ2-3; clone size: .; D gene: .; V gene: TRBV5-4; CDR3 protein: CASRVDTGPDTQYF; CDR3 DNA: TGTGCCAGCAGAGTGGACACGGGCCCAGATACGCAGTATTTT
J gene: TRBJ2-2; clone size: .; D gene: .; V gene: TRBV7-2; CDR3 protein: CASSSLSGNTGELFF; CDR3 DNA: TGTGCCAGCAGCTCCCTCTCGGGAAACACCGGGGAGCTGTTTTTT
J gene: TRBJ2-7; clone size: .; D gene: .; V gene: TRBV6-5; CDR3 protein: CASSYQGPYEQYF; CDR3 DNA: TGTGCCAGCAGTTACCAGGGCCCCTACGAGCAGTACTTC
J gene: TRBJ2-3; clone size: .; D gene: .; V gene: TRBV28; CDR3 protein: CASTLISGSSTDTQYF; CDR3 DNA: TGTGCCAGCACCCTAATTAGCGGCTCTAGCACAGATACGCAGTATTTT
J gene: TRBJ1-2; clone size: .; D gene: TRBD1; V gene: TRBV2; CDR3 protein: CASNRDSSNYGYTF; CDR3 DNA: TGTGCCAGCAACCGGGACAGCAGTAACTATGGCTACACCTTC
J gene: TRBJ2-2; clone size: .; D gene: .; V gene: TRBV14; CDR3 protein: CASSQSAGELFF; CDR3 DNA: TGTGCCAGCAGCCAATCCGCCGGGGAGCTGTTTTTT
J gene: TRBJ2-7; clone size: .; D gene: TRBD2; V gene: TRBV29-1; CDR3 protein: CSAGGLAGAYEQYF; CDR3 DNA: TGCAGCGCCGGGGGACTAGCGGGAGCCTACGAGCAGTACTTC